A single T cell receptor beta chain is shown here with its context. The clone's antigen remains unknown. Nothing much larger sits one base from this clone, and base qualities are not available. Using the deep immunoSEQ assay, multiplex PCR amplified TCR CDR3 regions from genomic DNA. Extracted genomic DNA from each cell subset was distributed evenly across all wells of several immunoSEQ 96-well plates, and each plate was treated as a replicate. For sorted subsets, roughly 200 ng genomic DNA, equal to tens of thousands of T cell genomes, was loaded into each replicate PCR. The purified libraries were quantified using a Qubit 3.0 fluorometer, sized with a Bioanalyzer 2100, and then quantified again using the KAPA Library Quantification kit. Every immunoSEQ 96-well plate was sequenced on a dedicated single-read 150-cycle Illumina NextSeq 550 flow cell. Processing in the source paper ran as follows. Because only junctional sequences without quality scores were contained in the immunoSEQ output, filtering matching that applied to full-length reads could not be performed. To assign V/J genes and CDR3, sequences were annotated against IMGT germline references using PyIR, a Python wrapper for IgBLAST v1.9. Any read was removed if the V/J assignment was weak (E-value above 1e-6), the CDR3 was missing, or the read contained stop codons, out-of-frame junctions, or ambiguous translated residues. A V3J clonotype was defined by an identical inferred V gene, J gene, and CDR3 amino acid sequence. To compute the percentage overlap between repertoires, the number of shared unique clonotypes was divided by the size of the smaller repertoire. RTK rarefaction, the Chao1 estimator, and Recon v2.1 estimates of unobserved clonotypes were used to assess repertoire richness. OLGA was used to compute generation probabilities for all TCRbeta clonotypes that the gDNA method yielded from a few donors. TCRdb holds this immuneACCESS table with in-frame rearrangements only. Some clones are missing; in checked studies, unresolved V genes explain under half, and the rest has no known cause. Clone size and V and J calls were adopted from that table, with D and trimming inferred from the DNA. This sample holds over a million clones; around 97% were observed only once. The biggest ten clones account for 0.95% to 1.5% of the sample.

Donors were healthy HIV-negative adults with no recently reported acute infections or vaccinations. Only Caucasian adults living in Nashville, Tennessee, USA were represented among the donors. Magnetic negative selection was used to enrich CD4+ T cells, after which naive cells were positively selected on CD45RA and the negative fraction became the memory subset. Blood was collected by leukapheresis, and PBMCs were isolated by Ficoll-Histopaque density gradient centrifugation and then cryopreserved in liquid nitrogen vapor phase. Analytical flow cytometry was used to check the purity and quantity of every magnetically sorted T cell population. Genomic DNA was isolated from each sorted fraction and quantified by UV absorbance on a Nanodrop 2000c. The source of the sample is a study of shared clonotypes between healthy human individuals (dated by TCRdb to between 2020 and 2021). Background on the whole study: The cohort comprised a couple of women and three men aged 18 to 49 years. Between about 0.94 and 8.9 billion PBMCs per donor were obtained by leukapheresis. Different laboratories and diverse techniques were used to prepare libraries and sequence TCR repertoires, to increase sequencing depth and limit assay-specific biases. For each donor, CD4 naive and CD4 memory were each run on three plates, CD8 naive on two plates, and CD8 memory on one plate. Blood TCR repertoires of a handful of healthy adults were deeply sequenced to estimate repertoire size and the extent of clonotype sharing between individuals.

The paper as a whole reports these results and caveats: Incomplete sequencing was indicated by rarefaction of sorted-subset datasets, despite the large sequencing depth. About 5% of naive CD4, around 4% of naive CD8, around 2.3% of memory CD4, and about 0.4% of memory CD8 clonotypes were shared across four donors. Pairwise subsampling led to the expectation that sequencing depth would affect the degree of clonotype sharing among donors. Larger estimated clonotype richness was generally found for naive subsets than for memory subsets. Because the study included a small number of donors, the genetic and exposure-history diversity represented was limited. Compared with non-shared clonotypes, clonotypes shared by all four sorted-subset donors had higher generation probabilities. Sampling was restricted to blood, and TCR repertoires in tissues likely differ from the TCR repertoires found in blood.

The CDR3 runs 13 amino acids, cysteine and phenylalanine included. The sequence is cut down to CDR3 DNA, 39 bases in frame from base 1. V is clipped by 4 bases and J by 8 bases, and the sequence between their germline boundaries is 15 bases long. Based on the germline V gene, the CDR1 and CDR2 sequences are SGHRS and YFSETQ. Recombination linked TRBV5-1 to TRBJ1-2; the D gene assignment is ambiguous. The TCR comes from a man aged 25 to 45 in good health. The sample taken for sequencing was naive CD4+ T cells sorted from blood. In the paper's terms, the cell subset or site label means: CD45RA+ positively selected. The DNA reads TGCGCCAGCAGCCCATGGACCGAACGGGGCTACACCTTC. Its protein reads: CASSPWTERGYTF.